This TCR beta chain was recovered during a study of monozygotic twins with inflammatory bowel disease. Findings and limits, study-wide: For IBD patients, clonotypes shared with others were fewer than for healthy twins, especially with disease activity. Among patients, repertoires may have gained variability from differing immunosuppressive treatments.

The CDR3 is 17 residues long. Germline assignment: CDR1 DFQATT and CDR2 SNEGSKA (reference sequence). During cDNA synthesis, UMIs that each contained a 6-nucleotide sample barcode were added by means of template switching. TCRalpha along with TCRbeta cDNA was subjected to two nested PCRs lasting 16 and 9 cycles. TCRdb reanalyzed the 5' RACE reads, giving one entry per CDR3 protein sequence and no DNA. The specimen's table records more than 300,000 distinct CDR3 sequences. With respect to this clonotype: What it recognizes is unknown.

The source of this sequence is a human donor with ulcerative colitis or Crohn's disease, or a healthy co-twin of an affected twin (not recorded which). Material for sequencing was blood. The chain couples TRBV20-1 to TRBJ1-3; TCRdb indicates TRBD1, and absent DNA this call remains unverified. CDR3 loop: CSARRQVPLSSGNTIYF.